Listed here are 18 T cell receptor beta chains from one sample, sequenced in a study of beta chain features in type 1 diabetes. No cognate antigen is known for these TCRs. The study reverse transcribed the entire isolated RNA, so it sequenced expressed TCRB transcripts. Libraries were prepared by immunoSEQ multiplex PCR; TCRdb keeps only in-frame clonotypes and omits some of them. The data show around 120,000 clones, around a sixth seen once. Study-level findings and limits: Type 1 diabetes patients had TCRB CDR3s that were shorter (moderately but significantly so) in all four CD4+ subsets.

Sequenced material: central memory CD4+ T cells from blood. The receptors stem from a man between 18 and 29 years old with type 1 diabetes.

This clone has just a few counts. The chain combines TRBV4-3 with TRBJ2-2; 7 nucleotides agree with TRBD2. The V segment lost 4 bases and the J segment 1 base; nucleotides outside the gene matches: 3. Germline values: CDR1 LGHNA, CDR2 YSLEER. This CDR3 comprises 15 residues. The CDR3 DNA reads TGCGCCAGCAGCCCACGCGGGGGGAACACCGGGGAGCTGTTTTTT. It codes for CASSPRGGNTGELFF.

The chain is built from TRBV5-1 and TRBJ2-2; possible D gene TRBD2, 7 bases. CDR1 SGHRS and CDR2 YFSETQ come from the germline V gene. CDR3 length: 14 residues. Trimming removed 9 bases at V and 6 bases at J, with 18 bases between. The CDR3 region has the DNA TGCGCCACTGCGGGAGTAGAGGGGGCCGGGGAGCTGTTTTTT. Protein: CATAGVEGAGELFF.

The rearrangement links TRBV7-9 to TRBJ1-2; D uncertain. Per germline, CDR1 SEHNR and CDR2 FQNEAQ (reference sequence). V lost 3 bases and J 2 bases, leaving 7 bases between the germline ends. This CDR3 comprises 13 residues. CDR3 residues: CASSFYINYGYTF. CDR3 in DNA: TGTGCCAGCAGCTTCTACATAAACTATGGCTACACCTTC.

This clone came up a few times. The J gene is TRBJ1-1, the V gene TRBV18; maybe TRBD1 (6 bases). Germline CDR1 and CDR2: KGHSH and LQKENI. V lost 2 bases, J lost 3 bases, and 10 bases lay in between. The CDR3 runs to 14 residues. The DNA for the CDR3 is TGTGCCAGCTCACCAGGGGCAGGGGACACTGAAGCTTTCTTT. Translation gives CASSPGAGDTEAFF.

Remarks on this clone: A much larger clonotype is one base distant, so this may be a read error. This same CDR3 is encoded by further DNA sequences in the sample. The chain employs TRBV7-2 and TRBJ2-5, with D uncertain. Germline CDR1 reads SGHTA; CDR2 reads FQGNSA. V was pared by 1 base and J by 0 bases, with 0 bases between. The CDR3 consists of 12 residues. Here the CDR3 DNA reads TGTGCCAGCAGCTTAGACCAAGAGACCCAGTACTTC. The encoded protein is CASSLDQETQYF.

This clone was observed a few times. J is TRBJ1-5 and V is TRBV7-8, with 8 bases fitting TRBD1. The trim removed 4 bases at V and 5 bases at J, leaving 7 bases unmatched. This CDR3 comprises 15 residues. CDR1 SGHVS and CDR2 FQNEAQ come from the germline V gene. The CDR3 DNA sequence: TGTGCCAGCAGCTCGACAGGGGCTAATCATCAGCCCCAGCATTTT. Its translation is CASSSTGANHQPQHF.

CDR3 sequence reads: CASSYSARFYGYTF. The DNA of the CDR3 is TGTGCCAGCAGTTACTCGGCCAGATTCTATGGCTACACCTTC. This rearrangement joins TRBV6-5 to TRBJ1-2; D unclear. This CDR3 spans 14 amino acids. Germline CDR1 MNHEY, CDR2 SVGAGI. Trimming cost V 0 bases and J 4 bases, with 9 bases left between them.

The chain links TRBV14 to TRBJ2-3; 8 bases are shared with TRBD1. The length of the CDR3 is 16 residues. The J segment lost 1 base and the V segment lost 4 bases, leaving 7 bases of the junction unmatched. CDR1 and CDR2 (germline): SGHDN, FVKESK. The CDR3 protein is CASSPHLDRGTDTQYF. The DNA of the CDR3 is TGTGCCAGCAGCCCTCACTTGGACAGGGGCACAGATACGCAGTATTTT. The variable domain in full, completed from reference TRBV14 and TRBJ2-3, reads EAGVTQFPSHSVIEKGQTVTLRCDPISGHDNLYWYRRVMGKEIKFLLHFVKESKQDESGMPNNRFLAERTGGTYSTLKVQPAELEDSGVYFCASSPHLDRGTDTQYFGPGTRLTVL.

The chain uses TRBV11-2 and TRBJ2-1; TRBD2 matches 11 bases. This CDR3 spans 17 amino acids. Germline CDR1 SGHAT, CDR2 FQNNGV. V trimming: 6 bases; J trimming: 6 bases; junction bases outside the gene matches: 13. CDR3 DNA: TGTGCCAGCAGGCCTACACTCGGGACTAGCGGACTCAATGAGCAGTTCTTC. It codes for CASRPTLGTSGLNEQFF. Based on the CDR3 plus reference TRBV11-2 and TRBJ2-1, the full variable domain is EAGVAQSPRYKIIEKRQSVAFWCNPISGHATLYWYQQILGQGPKLLIQFQNNGVVDDSQLPKDRFSAERLKGVDSTLKIQPAKLEDSAVYLCASRPTLGTSGLNEQFFGPGTRLTVL.

The rearrangement joins TRBV7-9 to TRBJ2-3; D unclear. CDR1 and CDR2 (germline): SEHNR, FQNEAQ (reference sequence). The CDR3 has 12 residues. V was shortened by 5 bases and J by 4 bases, with 7 bases between the two germline ends. CDR3 sequence (DNA): TGTGCCAGCAGCCCCCCGGCAGATACGCAGTATTTT. It encodes CASSPPADTQYF.

This clone was seen a few times. The chain has TRBV7-2 and TRBJ2-7; 8 bases match TRBD1. This CDR3 region has 15 residues. Germline V gives CDR1 SGHTA, CDR2 FQGNSA. Trimming at V came to 5 bases and at J to 3 bases, leaving 9 bases not matched to a gene. The CDR3 DNA is TGTGCCAGCAGCCCCCCTGACAGGGGAGGCTACGAGCAGTACTTC. Residues: CASSPPDRGGYEQYF.

This clone was seen more than once but under ten times. The V call is TRBV6-1, the J call TRBJ2-6; 8 bases match TRBD1. J lost 0 bases, V lost 3 bases, and 4 bases had no gene match. CDR1 and CDR2 (germline): MNHNS, SASEGT. CDR3 length: 17 residues. CDR3: CASSDGQGLSGANVLTF. The CDR3 DNA is TGTGCCAGCAGTGACGGACAGGGCCTCTCTGGGGCCAACGTCCTGACTTTC.

CDR3 DNA sequence: TGTGCCAGCCGGGGGAGAGGGGATACGCAGTATTTT. It translates to CASRGRGDTQYF. The chain combines TRBV27 with TRBJ2-3; TRBD2 might be the D (6 bases). Trimming took 8 bases from V and 6 from J, leaving 12 bases between them. The germline gives CDR1 MNHEY, CDR2 SMNVEV (reference sequence). The CDR3 has 12 amino acids.

This clone was counted between two and nine times. The sample holds other DNA sequences that translate to the same CDR3. This sequence joins TRBV4-2 and TRBJ1-2; 11 nucleotides agree with TRBD1. The CDR3 consists of 14 residues. Germline CDR1 is LGHNA and CDR2 is YNFKEQ. J lost 8 bases, V lost 0 bases, and 2 bases had no gene match. This CDR3 reads CASSQEGTGGGYTF. DNA for the CDR3: TGTGCCAGCAGCCAAGAAGGGACAGGGGGGGGCTACACCTTC.

The chain joins TRBV9 to TRBJ2-5, with a weak D call TRBD2 (6 bases). The CDR3 spans 13 residues. CDR1 and CDR2 from the germline V gene are SGDLS and YYNGEE. Trimming left V 4 bases short and J 5 bases short, with 12 bases between. The DNA for the CDR3 is TGTGCCAGCAGCTTGGCGGGGACCGAGACCCAGTACTTC. Amino acid sequence: CASSLAGTETQYF.

Concerning this clone: This probably arose from a read error, given a far larger clone one base away. This chain links TRBV7-9 with TRBJ2-1, with TRBD2 matching over 7 bases. V dropped 5 bases and J dropped 6; count of bases not matched to a gene: 13. Germline V CDR1 and CDR2: SEHNR, FQNEAQ (reference sequence). The CDR3 spans 16 residues. CDR3 amino acids: CASSANGGAGSNEQFF. The CDR3 DNA is TGTGCCAGCAGCGCGAACGGAGGAGCGGGGTCCAATGAGCAGTTCTTC.

The chain uses TRBV5-4 and TRBJ1-1; no firm D call. CDR1 and CDR2 from the germline V gene are SGHNT and YYREEE (reference sequence). V gave up 0 bases and J gave up 1 base, with 10 bases separating them. This CDR3 is 15 amino acids long. CDR3 coding DNA: TGTGCCAGCAGCTTGGCTCCCTCACCGAACACTGAAGCTTTCTTT. It specifies CASSLAPSPNTEAFF. Full variable domain (rest looked up from reference TRBV5-4 and TRBJ1-1): ETGVTQSPTHLIKTRGQQVTLRCSSQSGHNTVSWYQQALGQGPQFIFQYYREEENGRGNFPPRFSGLQFPNYSSELNVNALELDDSALYLCASSLAPSPNTEAFFGQGTRLTVV.

This clone was seen only a few times. V gene TRBV30 combines with J gene TRBJ1-5, with D unclear. CDR1 is GTSNPN and CDR2 is SVGIG in the germline V gene (reference sequence). The ends were cut back, 2 bases at V and 3 bases at J, with 8 bases in the middle. This CDR3 spans 13 amino acids. The CDR3 sequence is CAWSRADNQPQHF. CDR3 in DNA: TGTGCCTGGAGTCGGGCAGACAATCAGCCCCAGCATTTT.